This TCR beta chain was observed in a study of regulatory T cells in long-lasting Graves disease. Researchers made TCR beta libraries by using iRepertoire HTBI primers and running Arm-PCR on CDR3 regions. TCRdb reprocessed the multiplex PCR reads with MiXCR, giving one entry per CDR3 protein. The data contain roughly 490,000 distinct CDR3 sequences, roughly 23% of them singletons. As for time point: persistent/refractory GD, antithyroid drugs over 5 years with positive TRAb. Construction of the TCR library relied on RNA isolated from PBMCs. EDTA tubes held roughly 8.1 milliliters of peripheral blood from each patient. A few counts support this clonotype. CDR1 is MNHEY and CDR2 is SMNVEV in the germline V gene (reference sequence). The CDR3 is made up of 14 amino acids. Trimming removed 3 bases at V and 4 bases at J, with 13 bases between.

The receptor's source is a female donor with Graves disease. This material consisted of peripheral blood mononuclear cells (PBMCs), taken when the disease was refractory, from a patient treated with antithyroid drugs. V gene TRBV27 combines with J gene TRBJ2-7, with a tentative D call TRBD2 (6 bases). Here the CDR3 DNA reads TGTGCCAGCAGTTTGGGTCGGGAGACGTACGAGCAGTACTTC. It codes for CASSLGRETYEQYF.